The source of this T cell receptor beta chain is a study of Tregs in tolerant kidney transplant recipients. Notes on the study in general: Validation in larger populations is needed because few patients were studied. Nucleotide sequences could not be compared across some patients' samples due to primer changes.

A word on this clone: Its antigen is unidentified.

Germline V gene lookup returns CDR1 LGHNA and CDR2 YNFKEQ. Trimming took 1 base from V and 3 from J; bases not matched to a gene: 0. This CDR3 contains 14 residues. TCRdb keeps only in-frame clones here, not all; method: immunoSEQ multiplex PCR. The sample holds roughly 66,000 clones; roughly 92% are singletons and the top ten take approximately 11%. The starting material was CD8+ T cells from blood, obtained before the transplant. This chain links TRBV4-2 with TRBJ2-1; 7 positions agree with TRBD2. The sequence derives from a human donor who received a combined kidney and bone marrow transplant. The CDR3 protein is CASSQGGGYNEQFF. CDR3 nucleotide sequence: TGTGCCAGCAGCCAAGGGGGGGGCTACAATGAGCAGTTCTTC.